This paragraph reports one T cell receptor (beta chain). No antigen is known for it. The sample belongs to a study of T cell repertoires in cytomegalovirus infection. In the study overall: Recently identified HLA-C-restricted CMV epitopes were used, and well-studied HLA-B-restricted CMV epitopes were used as well. Matching HLA type, along with CMV infection, was indicated by public TCR beta signatures.

The CDR3 is made up of 14 amino acids. Per germline, CDR1 SQVTM and CDR2 ANQGSEA. V shed 6 bases and J shed 2 bases, with 16 bases lying between them. TCRdb called the reads again in MiXCR, with one record for every CDR3 protein. The data show under 150,000 distinct CDR3 sequences, 30% seen once. Whole-study results and caveats: Clonotype analysis showed dominance of the ex vivo response by HLA-C-restricted CMV-specific TCR beta clonotypes. The cumulative frequency of public TCR beta families distinguished individuals who carried CMV together with the relevant HLA.

This chain links TRBV29-1 with TRBJ2-5, with D perhaps matching TRBD1 or TRBD2 (5 bases each). The source was CD8+ T cells from cultured PBMCs, collected from culture after CMV antigen stimulation. This sequence was found in a human donor in good health (CMV status not recorded). Some clones in this sample may be carry-over from other donors' samples. The DNA of the CDR3 is TGCAGCGTGGAGCCGGGACGGAGACAAGAGACCCAGTACTTC. Translating gives CSVEPGRRQETQYF.